These T cell receptor beta chains were read from a single sample in a study of blood T cells in healthy people across ages. One entry per CDR3 protein results from TCRdb running MiXCR on the 5' RACE reads. The sample lists approximately 830,000 distinct CDR3 sequences, about 62% seen once, with roughly a quarter in the top ten. Material: blood. These receptors came from a man aged 25-45 years in good health. The CDR3 runs from the conserved cysteine through the conserved F or W. D genes are given only for firm matches. A clone size is listed for some rows: how often the clone was seen (once, few, many), or a class if it is expanded.

D	J	size	V	DNA	CDR3
.	TRBJ1-6	once	TRBV28	TGTGCCAGCAGTTTTCGGACAGAAAGCTCCTATAATTCACCCCTCCACTTT	CASSFRTESSYNSPLHF
.	TRBJ1-4	.	TRBV7-2	TGTGCCAGCAGCCCCCCGGATGAAAAACTGTTTTTT	CASSPPDEKLFF
.	TRBJ2-3	.	TRBV4-2	TGTGCCAGCAGCCAAGGACAGGTCAGGGATACGCAGTATTTT	CASSQGQVRDTQYF
.	TRBJ1-6	.	TRBV7-3	TGTGCCAGCAGCTCGATGGGGTATAATTCACCCCTCCACTTT	CASSSMGYNSPLHF
TRBD1	TRBJ2-7	.	TRBV6-2/TRBV6-3	TGTGCCAGCAGTTCCGTGGGGGACAGAACTTCCTACGAGCAGTACTTC	CASSSVGDRTSYEQYF
.	TRBJ1-5	once	TRBV20-1	TGCAGTGCAGGACACTTTAGCAATCAGCCCCAGCATTTT	CSAGHFSNQPQHF
.	TRBJ2-5	.	TRBV7-9	TGTGCCAGCAGCCGCCCAGGAGACCAAGAGACCCAGTACTTC	CASSRPGDQETQYF
.	TRBJ2-5	.	TRBV5-1	TGCGCCAGCAGCCCGGATGGGGATGGAGAGACCCAGTACTTC	CASSPDGDGETQYF
TRBD1	TRBJ2-1	once	TRBV6-1	TGTGCCAGCAGTGAAGCGGGTCAGGGGGCGAGGGTGTTCTTC	CASSEAGQGARVFF
.	TRBJ1-2	.	TRBV14	TGTGCCAGCAGCCCTCTGTGGGGGTCGGACGGTTCTAACTATGGCTACACCTTC	CASSPLWGSDGSNYGYTF
.	TRBJ2-3	.	TRBV6-5	TGTGCCAGCAGTTACTTAGGGCTCGCAGATACGCAGTATTTT	CASSYLGLADTQYF
.	TRBJ1-2	.	TRBV4-3	TGCGCCAGCAGCCAAGGGATCGGGGTGGCCTATGGCTACACCTTC	CASSQGIGVAYGYTF
.	TRBJ1-2	.	TRBV6-5	TGTGCCAGCACCGGAGCCGGTAATAACTATGGCTACACCTTC	CASTGAGNNYGYTF
.	TRBJ2-6	.	TRBV7-3	TGTGCCAGCAGCTTAAGGGCCGCCTTGCCTGGGGCCAACGTCCTGACTTTC	CASSLRAALPGANVLTF
.	TRBJ2-7	.	TRBV27	TGTGCCAGCAGGAGGGGCTACGAGCAGTACTTC	CASRRGYEQYF
TRBD1	TRBJ1-2	.	TRBV3-1	TGTGCCAGCAGCCAACAACCCGGGACAGGGAATGGCTACACCTTC	CASSQQPGTGNGYTF
.	TRBJ1-1	.	TRBV7-9	TGTGCCAGCAGCTCACCCAGACAAGAAAGTGACACTGAAGCTTTCTTT	CASSSPRQESDTEAFF
.	TRBJ1-5	.	TRBV9	TGTGCCAGCAGCCCCCCGGGCCCTCCGGGTCAGCCCCAGCATTTT	CASSPPGPPGQPQHF
TRBD1	TRBJ1-2	.	TRBV14	TGTGCCAGCAGCCAAGGCGAGGACAGGGGCCAAGGCTACACCTTC	CASSQGEDRGQGYTF
.	TRBJ2-3	.	TRBV6-5	TGTGCCAGCAGTTACGGGGGTAGGGACACAGATACGCAGTATTTT	CASSYGGRDTDTQYF
.	TRBJ1-2	once	TRBV5-8	TGTGCCAGCAGCTTGGCCTGGGCAGGGCCTAACTATGGCTACACCTTC	CASSLAWAGPNYGYTF
TRBD1	TRBJ1-2	.	TRBV7-2	TGTGCCAGCAGCTTAGAGAGAGGGGGACAGGGCTCCTATGGCTACACCTTC	CASSLERGGQGSYGYTF
.	TRBJ2-1	.	TRBV6-6	TGTGCCAGCAGCCCGCAGAACTTTGGTAATGAGCAGTTCTTC	CASSPQNFGNEQFF
.	TRBJ2-5	few	TRBV20-1	TGCAGTGCTAGAGGTTACGAATCGGAGACCCAGTACTTC	CSARGYESETQYF
TRBD1	TRBJ2-2	.	TRBV15	TGTGCCACCAGGATAACAGGGGACACCGGGGAGCTGTTTTTT	CATRITGDTGELFF
.	TRBJ2-5	once	TRBV28	TGTGCCAGCAGACTAGGCTACAATGAGCAGTACTTC	CASRLGYNEQYF
.	TRBJ2-1	few	TRBV10-3	TGTGCCATCAGTGCCAGGGGCTTCAAAGATGAGCAGTTCTTC	CAISARGFKDEQFF
TRBD2	TRBJ2-4	.	TRBV20-1	TGCAGTGCTAGACTTAGCGGGGGAATAGCCAAAAACATTCAGTACTTC	CSARLSGGIAKNIQYF
.	TRBJ2-5	.	TRBV24-1	TGTGCCACCAGCGAAGGGGAAAACCAAGAGACCCAGTACTTC	CATSEGENQETQYF
.	TRBJ1-1	.	TRBV6-6	TGTGCCAGCTGTTCCGGGGGTTATCGAAAGAACACTGAAGCTTTCTTT	CASCSGGYRKNTEAFF
.	TRBJ2-1	.	TRBV5-1	TGCGCCAGCAGCGTTGATGGGAGTGAGCAGTTCTTC	CASSVDGSEQFF
.	TRBJ2-1	few	TRBV6-1	TGTGCCAGCAGTGAAAAGACAGACAATGAGCAGTTCTTC	CASSEKTDNEQFF
.	TRBJ2-1	few	TRBV2	TGTGCCAGCAGTGACCGGGCTAGCAACAATGAGCAGTTCTTC	CASSDRASNNEQFF
TRBD2	TRBJ2-7	.	TRBV4-2	TGTGCCAGCAGCCGCCCTAGAGCGGGGGGCTCCTACGAGCAGTACTTC	CASSRPRAGGSYEQYF
.	TRBJ2-7	few	TRBV6-5	TGTGCCAGCAGTTACCTGCGGGCACGTCCTGACCAAATTTACGAGCAGTACTTC	CASSYLRARPDQIYEQYF
.	TRBJ2-1	.	TRBV7-8	TGTGCCAGCAGCTTAGGACAGTCAGGGGAGACCCAGTTCTTC	CASSLGQSGETQFF
.	TRBJ1-2	.	TRBV7-9	TGTGCCAGCAGATCAGGCGTGAACTATGGCTACACCTTC	CASRSGVNYGYTF
TRBD1	TRBJ1-1	few	TRBV4-3	TGCGCCAGCAGCCGGGACAGGGGGTCTGAAGCTTTCTTT	CASSRDRGSEAFF
.	TRBJ2-3	.	TRBV12-3/TRBV12-4	.	CASSSVGGGTDTEYF
.	TRBJ2-4	.	TRBV20-1	TGCAGTGCTATACAAGACAACGCCAAAAACATTCAGTACTTC	CSAIQDNAKNIQYF
.	TRBJ2-3	.	TRBV6-1	TGTGCCAGCAGTAAATGGCTAGTAAATGGCGGACAAGATACGCAGTATTTT	CASSKWLVNGGQDTQYF
TRBD1	TRBJ2-2	.	TRBV13	TGTGCCAGCAGCTGGACAGGGAACACCGGGGAGCTGTTTTTT	CASSWTGNTGELFF
.	TRBJ2-7	few	TRBV4-2	TGTGCCAGCAGCCCGGGACTGTACTTCTACGAGCAGTACTTC	CASSPGLYFYEQYF
TRBD2	TRBJ2-1	.	TRBV28	TGTGCCAGCAGTTTAAGCGGGGTGATAAATGAGCAGTTCTTC	CASSLSGVINEQFF
.	TRBJ2-7	.	TRBV10-3	TGTGCCATCAGTGAGACCCCGACAGGTAACGAGCAGTACTTC	CAISETPTGNEQYF
.	TRBJ2-7	.	TRBV7-9	TGTGCCAGCAGCTTACGTCGACAGGTGCGCGAGCAGTACTTC	CASSLRRQVREQYF
.	TRBJ2-1	.	TRBV7-9	TGTGCCAGCAGCACACTGGGCAGATCCACCTACAATGAGCAGTTCTTC	CASSTLGRSTYNEQFF
.	TRBJ2-5	.	TRBV21-1	TGTGCCAGCAGCAAAGCACGGGGGTACCAAGAGACCCAGTACTTC	CASSKARGYQETQYF
.	TRBJ2-1	.	TRBV19	TGTGCCAGTAGTCGCCCTCCCTTCCGCGGGGGCCTTATGGGTGAGCAGTTCTTC	CASSRPPFRGGLMGEQFF
.	TRBJ2-1	few	TRBV6-6	TGTGCCAGCAGTTACTCAGGGGTGGATGAGCAGTTCTTC	CASSYSGVDEQFF
.	TRBJ2-3	.	TRBV7-3	TGTGCCAGCAGCTTTACGGTTGGCACAGATACGCAGTATTTT	CASSFTVGTDTQYF
.	TRBJ1-2	.	TRBV29-1	TGCAGCGTTGAAACGGGTTCAGGTTGGGGCTACACCTTC	CSVETGSGWGYTF
.	TRBJ2-7	many	TRBV7-2	TGTGCCAGCAGTTCCGCCTACGAGCAGTACTTC	CASSSAYEQYF